The 16 T cell receptor beta chains listed next were all sequenced from one sample in a study of human T cells and chemical hapten exposure. Documented time point: pre-sensitization, week 0. Treatment indicated: therapeutic diphenylcyclopropenone sensitization with weekly scalp DPC. TCRdb analysed the RACE reads with MiXCR anew, one entry per CDR3 protein. The sample includes 180,000 or so distinct CDR3 sequences, 25% to 30% of them seen just once. Sequencing used whole blood, obtained in connection with sensitization to the hapten diphenylcyclopropenone (DPC). Receptor source: a woman aged 30 to 39 with alopecia areata. Some clones in this sample may be carry-over from other donors' samples.

This clonotype was seen a few times. This chain connects TRBV19 to TRBJ2-1; D may be TRBD2 (7 bases). Germline assignment: CDR1 LNHDA and CDR2 SQIVND (reference sequence). The ends were cut back, 10 bases at V and 8 bases at J, with 18 bases in the middle. The CDR3 has 13 amino acids. The CDR3 DNA sequence: TGTGCCACCACGGACGGGGGGCGCGATGAGCAGTTCTTC. As protein: CATTDGGRDEQFF.

This clonotype was counted at least ten times. The chain is built from TRBV28 and TRBJ2-6; 9 nucleotides match TRBD2. This CDR3 comprises 17 residues. The trim removed 8 bases at V and 0 bases at J, leaving 8 bases unmatched. Germline V gene sequence: CDR1 MDHEN, CDR2 SYDVKM. The chain's CDR3 is CASGPTSGASGANVLTF. The CDR3 DNA reads as TGTGCCAGCGGACCGACTAGCGGCGCCTCTGGGGCCAACGTCCTGACTTTC.

The rearrangement links TRBV18 to TRBJ2-3; maybe TRBD2 (6 bases). Germline lookup yields CDR1 KGHSH and CDR2 LQKENI. This CDR3 is 15 amino acids long. The V gene lost 1 base and the J gene lost 1 base, with 9 bases spanning the gap. As DNA, the CDR3 is TGTGCCAGCTCACCACGGGAGGATGGCACAGATACGCAGTATTTT. The encoded protein is CASSPREDGTDTQYF.

This CDR3 reads CASSEYRGRTAEQYF. For the CDR3, the DNA is TGTGCCAGCAGTGAATATCGAGGGAGAACGGCCGAGCAGTACTTC. The chain carries TRBV25-1 and TRBJ2-7; weak D call: TRBD2 (5 bases). Germline V CDR1 and CDR2: MGHDK, SYGVNS. Trimming took 0 bases from V and 6 from J, leaving 15 bases between them. The CDR3 is 15 residues long.

This chain connects TRBV7-9 to TRBJ2-7, with D possibly TRBD2 on 5 matching bases. Germline V gene lookup returns CDR1 SEHNR and CDR2 FQNEAQ (reference sequence). Trimming left V 8 bases short and J 6 bases short, with 14 bases between. CDR3 length: 12 residues. CDR3 coding DNA: TGTGCCAGCGGTAGTGCGGCGGGCGAGCAGTACTTC. Protein product: CASGSAAGEQYF.

The CDR3 protein is CASSLSWGWTDTQYF. Here the CDR3 DNA reads TGTGCCAGCAGCTTAAGCTGGGGTTGGACAGATACGCAGTATTTT. The V gene is TRBV7-6, the J gene TRBJ2-3; unclear D gene. Deletions cut 2 bases from V and 3 bases from J, with 12 bases between. The germline V gene has CDR1 SGHVS and CDR2 FNYEAQ. CDR3 length: 15 residues.

The chain employs TRBV5-8 and TRBJ1-1; maybe TRBD1 (5 bases). Germline lookup yields CDR1 SGHTS and CDR2 YDEGEE. Trimming pared 4 bases from V and 6 bases from J, leaving 19 bases between. This CDR3 has 15 amino acids. The CDR3 sequence is CASSPVGRQGAEAFF. CDR3 coding DNA: TGTGCCAGCAGCCCCGTGGGCAGGCAGGGCGCTGAAGCTTTCTTT. Full variable domain (missing parts from reference TRBV5-8 and TRBJ1-1): EAGVTQSPTHLIKTRGQQATLRCSPISGHTSVYWYQQALGLGLQFLLWYDEGEERNRGNFPPRFSGRQFPNYSSELNVNALELEDSALYLCASSPVGRQGAEAFFGQGTRLTVV.

There are a few counts of this clonotype. V is TRBV28 and J is TRBJ1-4; weak D call: TRBD1 (6 bases). This CDR3 has 14 residues. The germline CDR1 and CDR2 sequences are MDHEN and SYDVKM. Trimming cost V 9 bases and J 4 bases, with 15 bases left between them. The CDR3 DNA sequence: TGTGCCAGTTCGGGAGACAGGTTTAATGAAAAACTGTTTTTT. It specifies CASSGDRFNEKLFF.

This clonotype was counted ten times or more. The chain employs TRBV19 and TRBJ1-5; TRBD1 is a possible D gene (6 bases). The CDR3 has 14 residues. Germline CDR1 is LNHDA and CDR2 is SQIVND (reference sequence). V gave up 2 bases and J gave up 7 bases, with 12 bases separating them. CDR3 in amino acids: CASSIRGGEQPQHF. The CDR3 nucleotides read TGTGCCAGTAGTATAAGGGGGGGGGAGCAGCCCCAGCATTTT.

This clonotype has more than one count but fewer than ten. The rearrangement joins TRBV5-1 to TRBJ1-4, with 10 positions matching TRBD1. Trimming removed 3 bases from V and 12 bases from J; junction bases left unmatched: 14. Germline CDR1 reads SGHRS; CDR2 reads YFSETQ. The CDR3 runs 16 residues. The CDR3 nucleotides read TGCGCCAGCAGCTACTCCGGGACAGGGGCGATTCGGGAACTGTTTTTT. It encodes CASSYSGTGAIRELFF.

The chain uses TRBV6-6 and TRBJ1-5, with D tentatively TRBD1 (6 bases). V lost 2 bases and J 3 bases, leaving 11 bases between the germline ends. This CDR3 spans 15 amino acids. Germline loops: CDR1 MNHNY, CDR2 SVGAGI (reference sequence). The DNA of the CDR3 is TGTGCCAGCAGTTACGGATGGGGGCACAATCAGCCCCAGCATTTT. It encodes CASSYGWGHNQPQHF.

The chain carries TRBV5-1 and TRBJ2-6; no firm D call. Trimming removed 1 base from V and 0 bases from J, with 8 bases in between. Germline loops: CDR1 SGHRS, CDR2 YFSETQ. The CDR3 totals 16 residues. The CDR3 DNA reads TGCGCCAGCAGCTTGACACCACTCTCTGGGGCCAACGTCCTGACTTTC. The encoded protein is CASSLTPLSGANVLTF.

This clonotype has only a few counts. This rearrangement joins TRBV7-8 to TRBJ2-3; tentative D call: TRBD2 (6 bases). This CDR3 has 16 amino acids. Trimming stripped 0 bases from V and 2 bases from J, with 12 bases between. Germline assignment: CDR1 SGHVS and CDR2 FQNEAQ. The CDR3 nucleotides read TGTGCCAGCAGCTTAGCCGGGACTTATCCCACAGATACGCAGTATTTT. Encoded protein: CASSLAGTYPTDTQYF.

The V call is TRBV12-3 or TRBV12-4, the J call TRBJ2-6, with unresolved D. This CDR3 has 14 residues. V lost 5 bases to trimming and J lost 6 bases, with 11 bases between them. The CDR3, as DNA: TGTGCCAGCAGTCTCGGTTCGTCGGCCAACGTCCTGACTTTC. It encodes CASSLGSSANVLTF.

V and J are TRBV7-2 and TRBJ1-4; a possible D gene is TRBD1 (6 bases). Trimming pared 5 bases from V and 7 bases from J, leaving 17 bases between. The CDR3 is 15 residues long. Germline CDR1 and CDR2: SGHTA and FQGNSA. The CDR3 DNA sequence: TGTGCCAGCAGCGCGGGGGGGGCAATAAGTGAAAAACTGTTTTTT. This sequence encodes CASSAGGAISEKLFF.

This chain joins TRBV7-9 and TRBJ2-3; D remains unclear. Trimming stripped 5 bases from V and 1 base from J, with 10 bases between. Germline CDR1 SEHNR, CDR2 FQNEAQ (reference sequence). The CDR3 length is 14 residues. The CDR3 protein is CASSQNAGTDTQYF. The CDR3 DNA reads as TGTGCCAGCAGCCAAAACGCTGGCACAGATACGCAGTATTTT. Full variable domain (remainder filled in from reference TRBV7-9 and TRBJ2-3): DTGVSQNPRHKITKRGQNVTFRCDPISEHNRLYWYRQTLGQGPEFLTYFQNEAQLEKSRLLSDRFSAERPKGSFSTLEIQRTEQGDSAMYLCASSQNAGTDTQYFGPGTRLTVL.